Listed below are T cell receptor beta chains from one sample, sequenced in a study of B cell selection in AIRE deficiency. Repertoires were generated with immunoSEQ multiplex PCR, while TCRdb's copy carries only in-frame clones and drops some. The sample has fewer than 25,000 clones, roughly 96% seen once. The sequenced sample was CD4+CD127+ conventional T cells sorted from PBMCs. These TCRs come from a human donor in good health. Both conserved end residues are part of each CDR3. The D gene is left open where the match is weak. The size of a clone is reported for some rows only, either as once, few or many, or as a class for expanded clones.

TRBJ1-5 | TRBV18 | TRBD1 | NA | CASPPGQGQPQHF | TGTGCCAGCCCACCGGGACAGGGCCAGCCCCAGCATTTT
TRBJ2-4 | TRBV6-5 | NA | NA | CASTTQGIQYF | TGTGCCAGCACCACTCAGGGCATTCAGTACTTC
TRBJ2-7 | TRBV10-3 | TRBD1 | NA | CAIRQDRVSYEQYF | TGTGCCATCCGACAGGACAGGGTAAGCTACGAGCAGTACTTC
TRBJ1-1 | TRBV7-3 | NA | NA | CASSLTPTGMNTEAFF | TGTGCCAGCAGCTTAACCCCGACGGGAATGAACACTGAAGCTTTCTTT
TRBJ2-5 | TRBV7-8 | NA | NA | CASSTGTQETQYF | TGTGCCAGCAGTACCGGGACCCAAGAGACCCAGTACTTC
TRBJ2-2 | TRBV7-3 | NA | NA | CASSLTLGGPVSGELFF | TGTGCCAGCAGCTTAACCCTGGGGGGCCCTGTCAGCGGGGAGCTGTTTTTT
TRBJ1-5 | TRBV7-9 | NA | NA | CASSAISQPQHF | TGTGCCAGCAGCGCAATAAGTCAGCCCCAGCATTTT
TRBJ2-1 | TRBV18 | NA | NA | CASSAPQGIFYNEQFF | TGTGCCAGCTCCGCCCCCCAGGGAATATTTTACAATGAGCAGTTCTTC
TRBJ1-6 | TRBV2 | TRBD1 | NA | CASSEGQGWDNSPLHF | TGTGCCAGCAGTGAGGGACAGGGGTGGGATAATTCACCCCTCCACTTT
TRBJ2-7 | TRBV11-2 | TRBD1 | once | CASSPGQNSYEQYF | TGTGCCAGCAGCCCGGGACAGAATTCCTACGAGCAGTACTTC
TRBJ2-5 | TRBV30 | NA | NA | CAWSTGVRETQYF | TGTGCCTGGAGTACCGGGGTTCGGGAGACCCAGTACTTC
TRBJ1-1 | TRBV7-9 | NA | NA | CASSSAGDEAFF | TGTGCCAGCAGCAGCGCGGGGGATGAAGCTTTCTTT
TRBJ1-5 | TRBV5-6 | TRBD1 | NA | CASSLGTGISNQPQHF | TGTGCCAGCAGCTTGGGGACAGGGATTAGCAATCAGCCCCAGCATTTT
TRBJ1-5 | TRBV27 | TRBD1 | NA | CASSLRPPGQPYYSNQPQHF | TGTGCCAGCAGTTTAAGACCCCCGGGACAGCCTTACTATAGCAATCAGCCCCAGCATTTT
TRBJ1-4 | TRBV27 | TRBD1 | NA | CASTSRGTTNEKLFF | TGTGCCAGCACCTCCAGGGGGACAACTAATGAAAAACTGTTTTTT
TRBJ1-5 | TRBV21-1 | NA | few | CASSKSYQPQHF | TGTGCCAGCAGCAAAAGTTACCAGCCCCAGCATTTT